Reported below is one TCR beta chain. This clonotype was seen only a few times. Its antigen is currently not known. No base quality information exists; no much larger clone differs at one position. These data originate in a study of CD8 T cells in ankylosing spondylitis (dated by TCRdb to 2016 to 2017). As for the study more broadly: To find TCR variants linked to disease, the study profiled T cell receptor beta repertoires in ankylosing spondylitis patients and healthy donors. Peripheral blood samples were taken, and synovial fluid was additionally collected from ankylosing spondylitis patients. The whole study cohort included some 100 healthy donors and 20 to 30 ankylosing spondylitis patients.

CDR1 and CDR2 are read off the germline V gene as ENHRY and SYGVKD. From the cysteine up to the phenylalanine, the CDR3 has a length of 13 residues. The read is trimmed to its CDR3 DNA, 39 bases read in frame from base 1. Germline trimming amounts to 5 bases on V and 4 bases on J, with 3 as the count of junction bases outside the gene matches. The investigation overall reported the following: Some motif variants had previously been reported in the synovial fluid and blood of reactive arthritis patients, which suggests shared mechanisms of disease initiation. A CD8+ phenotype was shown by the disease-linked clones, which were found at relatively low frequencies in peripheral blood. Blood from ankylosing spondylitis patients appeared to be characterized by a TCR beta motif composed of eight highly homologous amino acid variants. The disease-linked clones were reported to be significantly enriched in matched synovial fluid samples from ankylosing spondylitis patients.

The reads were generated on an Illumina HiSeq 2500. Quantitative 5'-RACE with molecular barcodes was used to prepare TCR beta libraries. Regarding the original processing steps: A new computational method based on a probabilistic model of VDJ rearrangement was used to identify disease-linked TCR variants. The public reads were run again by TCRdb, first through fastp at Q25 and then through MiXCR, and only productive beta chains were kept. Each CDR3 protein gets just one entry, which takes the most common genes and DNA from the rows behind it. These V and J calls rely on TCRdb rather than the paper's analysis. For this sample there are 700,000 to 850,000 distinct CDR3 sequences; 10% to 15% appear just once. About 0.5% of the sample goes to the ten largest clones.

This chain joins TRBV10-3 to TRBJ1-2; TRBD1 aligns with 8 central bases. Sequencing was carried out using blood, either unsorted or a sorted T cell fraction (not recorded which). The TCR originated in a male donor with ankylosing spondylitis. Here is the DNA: TGTGCCATCAGTACTACAGGGGGCTATGGCTACACCTTC. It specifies CAISTTGGYGYTF.